This T cell receptor (beta chain) was documented in a study of blood T cell repertoires in COVID-19. For the study at large: The United States, Italy and Spain were the sources of the acute and convalescent COVID-19 samples.

V lost 0 bases to trimming and J lost 7 bases, with 5 bases between them. Germline CDR1 SGHTS, CDR2 YDEGEE. This CDR3 is 12 amino acids long. In the authors' workflow: Nucleated cell counts were estimated from reference gene primer amplification. Data came from immunoSEQ multiplex PCR; TCRdb stores just in-frame clones and leaves some out. From that table come the V and J calls and clone size; the DNA was used to work out D and trimming. The sample lists more than 85,000 clones, approximately 90% occurring once. Sequencing used peripheral blood. This clonotype was obtained from a man between 65 and 85 years old with acute or convalescent COVID-19. The chain combines TRBV5-8 with TRBJ1-5; D is undetermined. The CDR3 DNA sequence: TGTGCCAGCAGCTTGGCGGGGCAGCCCCAGCATTTT. It encodes CASSLAGQPQHF.